Here is one T cell receptor beta chain with its context. Its antigen is unidentified. These data originate in a study of Tregs in tolerant kidney transplant recipients. Overall study findings and caveats: Findings come from small patient numbers and require larger validation. Tolerant patients' donor-specific Tregs expanded beyond overall Tregs, suggesting antigen-driven growth.

Germline CDR1 and CDR2: SEHNR and FQNEAQ (reference sequence). The CDR3 contains 12 residues. V was clipped by 3 bases and J by 3 bases, with 6 bases between them. The nonmyeloablative bone marrow transplants came from related graft donors, with transient mixed chimerism. Thawed PBMCs were FACS-sorted into unstimulated CD4+CD25+CD127- regulatory T cells, CD4+CD25- non-regulatory cells, CD4 and CD8 cells. Here immunoSEQ multiplex PCR was the method, and the copy in TCRdb shows in-frame clones only, minus some. There are tens of thousands of clones in the sample; roughly 90% occur only once, and 1.6% lies in the top ten.

The material sequenced was CD4+ T cells from blood (PBMCs), taken 24 months after the transplant. The gene calls are TRBV7-9 and TRBJ2-7; perhaps TRBD2 as D (5 bases). The TCR comes from a human patient who received a combined kidney and bone marrow transplant. Some T cells may be provided by the graft donor. The CDR3 nucleotides are TGTGCCAGCAGCTTCACTAGCTACGAGCAGTACTTC. This codes for CASSFTSYEQYF.